One and the same sample provided the 5 T cell receptor beta chains below, sequenced in a study of Ad26.COV2.S vaccination and SARS-CoV-2 variants. The sample's treatment: about 20 received Ad26.COV2.S at low or high dose, single or two shots; a few received placebo; per-sample allocation not given. Collection of samples fell on day 63 after the first vaccine or placebo injection. The table came from immunoSEQ multiplex PCR; TCRdb's copy has only in-frame clones and leaves some out. The table shows hundreds of thousands of clones, with around 92% occurring only once. The starting material was peripheral blood, obtained in a trial of Ad26.COV2.S vaccine versus placebo. These receptors all come from a person aged 18-65 years who received the Ad26.COV2.S COVID-19 vaccine or a placebo.

Points on this clone: This CDR3 is also generated by other DNA sequences in the sample. CDR3 region: CASSLGLAGGTDTQYF. The CDR3 DNA reads as TGTGCCAGCAGTCTTGGACTAGCGGGGGGCACAGATACGCAGTATTTT. The chain has TRBV28 and TRBJ2-3, with TRBD2 identical over 13 bases. This CDR3 has 16 residues. The trim removed 5 bases at V and 1 base at J, leaving 3 bases unmatched. Germline values: CDR1 MDHEN, CDR2 SYDVKM.

V gene TRBV29-1 combines with J gene TRBJ1-4; TRBD1 agrees at 8 bases. This CDR3 is built from 15 residues. Germline assignment: CDR1 SQVTM and CDR2 ANQGSEA. V gave up 1 base and J gave up 4 bases; unmatched junction bases: 5. The CDR3 DNA sequence: TGCAGCGTTGAAGGCCGGGGACAGGATAATGAAAAACTGTTTTTT. Amino acids: CSVEGRGQDNEKLFF.

The gene calls are TRBV7-2 and TRBJ1-2, with a weak D call TRBD1 (5 bases). The CDR3 totals 15 residues. V was trimmed by 3 bases and J by 5 bases, leaving 16 bases between them. Germline V lookup: CDR1 SGHTA, CDR2 FQGNSA. This CDR3 reads CASSFRVGASYGYTF. CDR3 DNA: TGTGCCAGCAGCTTTAGGGTTGGGGCGTCTTATGGCTACACCTTC. The complete variable domain, with remaining parts taken from reference TRBV7-2 and TRBJ1-2, reads GAGVSQSPSNKVTEKGKDVELRCDPISGHTALYWYRQSLGQGLEFLIYFQGNSAPDKSGLPSDRFSAERTGGSVSTLTIQRTQQEDSAVYLCASSFRVGASYGYTFGSGTRLTVV.

The chain recombines TRBV7-2 with TRBJ2-3, with TRBD2 matching 8 bases. V lost 6 bases and J lost 1; bases outside the gene matches: 6. The CDR3 loop spans 15 amino acids. The germline V gene has CDR1 SGHTA and CDR2 FQGNSA. The CDR3 here is CASRPLAEGTDTQYF. CDR3 nucleotide sequence: TGTGCCAGCAGGCCACTAGCGGAAGGCACAGATACGCAGTATTTT.

The gene calls are TRBV28 and TRBJ2-2; TRBD2 might be the D (5 bases). Germline V lookup: CDR1 MDHEN, CDR2 SYDVKM. This CDR3 has 15 residues. Trimming pared 5 bases from V and 9 bases from J, leaving 19 bases between. This chain's CDR3 is CASSPPGGLNRELFF. Written as DNA, the CDR3 is TGTGCCAGCAGTCCCCCCGGTGGACTCAACAGGGAGCTGTTTTTT. The whole variable domain, remainder taken from reference TRBV28 and TRBJ2-2, is DVKVTQSSRYLVKRTGEKVFLECVQDMDHENMFWYRQDPGLGLRLIYFSYDVKMKEKGDIPEGYSVSREKKERFSLILESASTNQTSMYLCASSPPGGLNRELFFGEGSRLTVL.